This TCR beta chain is from a study of identical twins. Study conclusions and caveats: Its conclusions, products of cross-sectional statistical analysis, did not come from following the same donors. Models underestimated out-of-frame TCR alpha sharing in monozygotic twins. Memory repertoires lacked the insertion deficit that abundant cord blood beta clonotypes showed.

A universal primer site was added by template switching, and unique molecular identifiers were carried by the cDNA. TCRdb reprocessed the 5' RACE reads with MiXCR, giving one entry per CDR3 protein. The sample contains 1,800,000 or so distinct CDR3 sequences, more than 30% of which appear only once. As concerns this clonotype: What it binds is not known.

The TCR comes from a newborn girl in good health. The sequencing sample was made of cord blood.

CDR3 region: CASSSDSASGRWDEQYF. The CDR3 DNA reads as TGTGCCAGCAGCTCCGATTCGGCTAGCGGGAGGTGGGATGAGCAGTACTTC. The chain links TRBV7-9 to TRBJ2-5, with 11 bases that match TRBD2. This CDR3 spans 17 amino acids. Germline V gives CDR1 SEHNR, CDR2 FQNEAQ (reference sequence). V gave up 4 bases and J gave up 11 bases; unmatched junction bases: 18.